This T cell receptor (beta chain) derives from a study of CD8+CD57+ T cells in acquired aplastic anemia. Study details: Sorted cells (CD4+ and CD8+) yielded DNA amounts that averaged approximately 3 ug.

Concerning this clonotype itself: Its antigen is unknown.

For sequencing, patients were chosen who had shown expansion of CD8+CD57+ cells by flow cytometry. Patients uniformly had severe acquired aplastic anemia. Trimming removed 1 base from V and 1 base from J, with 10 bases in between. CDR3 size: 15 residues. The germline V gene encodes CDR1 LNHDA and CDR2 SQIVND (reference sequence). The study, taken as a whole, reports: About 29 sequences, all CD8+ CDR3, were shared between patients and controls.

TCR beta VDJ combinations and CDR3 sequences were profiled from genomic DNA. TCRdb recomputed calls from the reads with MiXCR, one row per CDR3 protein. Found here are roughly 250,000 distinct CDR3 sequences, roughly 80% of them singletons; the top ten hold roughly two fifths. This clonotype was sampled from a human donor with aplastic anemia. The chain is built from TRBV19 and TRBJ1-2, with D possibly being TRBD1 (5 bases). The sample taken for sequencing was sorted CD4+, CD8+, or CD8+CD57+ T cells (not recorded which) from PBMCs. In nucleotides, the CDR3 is TGTGCCAGTAGTATAGGCTACAGGCTTAACTATGGCTACACCTTC. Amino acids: CASSIGYRLNYGYTF.